This T cell receptor (beta chain) is drawn from a study of blood T cell repertoires in COVID-19. This clone has more than one count but fewer than ten. TCRdb's copy holds only in-frame clones and misses some; the assay was immunoSEQ multiplex PCR. This table has about 230,000 clones, approximately 88% appearing once. Trimming took 8 bases from V and 4 from J; bases not matched to a gene: 9. This CDR3 comprises 14 residues. CDR1 and CDR2 from the germline V gene are SGHNT and YYREEE (reference sequence). Sequencing was performed on peripheral blood. This receptor was identified in a man aged 35 to 55 with acute or convalescent COVID-19. The rearrangement links TRBV5-4 to TRBJ2-7; 10 nucleotides agree with TRBD2. This CDR3 is CASKVAGGIYEQYF. The CDR3, as DNA: TGTGCCAGTAAAGTAGCGGGAGGAATTTACGAGCAGTACTTC.